The next 24 T cell receptor beta chains were all read from a single sample in a study of T cells expressing NK-cell markers. For each CDR3 protein, TCRdb gives one entry from its re-call of the 5' RACE reads, without DNA. Its listing shows hundreds of thousands of distinct CDR3 sequences. The sample consisted of blood T cells: a sorted CD56 or NKG2C T cell subset, CD4+ or CD8+ T cells, or bulk PBMC T cells (not recorded which). These receptors were obtained from a man in his late teens or twenties in good health.

The gene calls are TRBV6-5 and TRBJ1-5; as DNA is missing, the TRBD1 call by TCRdb cannot be tested. This CDR3 is 17 amino acids long. Germline V CDR1 and CDR2: MNHEY, SVGAGI. This CDR3 reads CASSYSGKGGKYQPQHF.

The rearrangement joins TRBV27 to TRBJ2-1; the TCRdb D gene call, TRBD1, has no DNA to confirm it. CDR1 MNHEY and CDR2 SMNVEV come from the germline V gene (reference sequence). The CDR3 has 13 residues. The CDR3 sequence: CASSLSGTQVQFF.

The V and J genes are TRBV7-2 and TRBJ1-2; TCRdb lists TRBD1, though no DNA is available to test this call. Germline values: CDR1 SGHTA, CDR2 FQGNSA. CDR3 length: 16 residues. The CDR3 reads CASSSGTGPLLRGYTF. The full variable domain, its missing parts supplied by reference TRBV7-2 and TRBJ1-2, is GAGVSQSPSNKVTEKGKDVELRCDPISGHTALYWYRQSLGQGLEFLIYFQGNSAPDKSGLPSDRFSAERTGGSVSTLTIQRTQQEDSAVYLCASSSGTGPLLRGYTFGSGTRLTVV.

This rearrangement joins TRBV12-3 or TRBV12-4 to TRBJ1-5; lacking DNA, the TRBD1 call made by TCRdb goes unchecked. The CDR3 sequence is 15 residues long. The CDR3 sequence is CASSLNTPGNQPQHF.

The J gene is TRBJ2-5, the V gene TRBV7-7. There are 15 residues in the CDR3. The germline V gene encodes CDR1 SSHAT and CDR2 FNYEAQ (reference sequence). CDR3 sequence: CASSLGLADQETQYF.

V is TRBV12-3 or TRBV12-4 and J is TRBJ1-4; TCRdb calls TRBD1, which cannot be checked without DNA. The CDR3 runs to 13 residues. The CDR3 here is CASSRPNTEKLFF.

V gene TRBV5-5 combines with J gene TRBJ2-3; absent DNA, TCRdb's TRBD1 call cannot be checked. Germline CDR1 is SGHKS and CDR2 is YYEKEE (reference sequence). This CDR3 contains 16 residues. Here the CDR3 reads CASSLRGYHSTDTQYF.

This chain links TRBV12-3 or TRBV12-4 with TRBJ2-4; TCRdb picks TRBD2, but there is no DNA to check that call. CDR3 length: 14 amino acids. This chain's CDR3 is CASSFGQGLDIQYF.

This chain links TRBV28 with TRBJ2-3; TCRdb gives TRBD1 as the D gene, but with no DNA this cannot be confirmed. The CDR3 runs 16 residues. In germline, CDR1 is MDHEN, CDR2 SYDVKM. The chain's CDR3 is CASSGETMSRTDTQYF.

The chain couples TRBV29-1 to TRBJ2-7. This CDR3 comprises 11 residues. CDR1 is SQVTM, CDR2 ANQGSEA, per germline. CDR3 residues: CSVLSRYEQYF.

This rearrangement joins TRBV2 to TRBJ2-7. The CDR3 extends over 14 amino acids. In germline, CDR1 is SNHLY, CDR2 FYNNEI. CDR3 amino acids: CASSEVRGSYEQYF. Filled out from reference TRBV2 and TRBJ2-7, the complete variable domain reads EPEVTQTPSHQVTQMGQEVILRCVPISNHLYFYWYRQILGQKVEFLVSFYNNEISEKSEIFDDQFSVERPDGSNFTLKIRSTKLEDSAMYFCASSEVRGSYEQYFGPGTRLTVT.

The chain employs TRBV20-1 and TRBJ1-2. This CDR3 has 14 residues. The germline V gene has CDR1 DFQATT and CDR2 SNEGSKA (reference sequence). This chain's CDR3 is CSARERPLNYGYTF.

V gene TRBV6-5 combines with J gene TRBJ2-6; there is no DNA to check the TCRdb D call of TRBD1. The CDR3 extends over 18 amino acids. Per the germline V gene, CDR1 is MNHEY and CDR2 is SVGAGI. The CDR3 protein is CARTGQGAFDSGANVLTF.

CDR3 loop: CASSDGGLWTGELFF. The chain employs TRBV6-1 and TRBJ2-2; TCRdb's assignment of TRBD2 cannot be checked, as there is no DNA. CDR1 is MNHNS and CDR2 is SASEGT in the germline V gene. The CDR3 runs 15 residues.

J is TRBJ2-2 and V is TRBV6-1; lacking DNA, the TRBD2 call made by TCRdb goes unchecked. Germline CDR1 is MNHNS and CDR2 is SASEGT. This CDR3 comprises 16 residues. Here the CDR3 reads CASSEAPGLGTGELFF.

The chain employs TRBV7-2 and TRBJ2-1; the TCRdb call, TRBD1, lacks DNA for checking. The CDR3 consists of 15 residues. The germline V gene has CDR1 SGHTA and CDR2 FQGNSA. CDR3 sequence reads: CASTPGQSSYNEQFF.

The V call is TRBV11-1, the J call TRBJ2-2; without DNA, the TCRdb call of TRBD2 cannot be checked. The CDR3 is made up of 13 amino acids. The V gene's germline CDR1 is SGHAT and CDR2 FQDESV (reference sequence). CDR3: CASSPRLLGELFF.

The chain carries TRBV7-9 and TRBJ2-1; TCRdb indicates TRBD1, and absent DNA this call remains unverified. The germline V gene has CDR1 SEHNR and CDR2 FQNEAQ (reference sequence). The CDR3 has 16 residues. CDR3 amino acids: CASIKQGQETYNEQFF.

The chain carries TRBV9 and TRBJ2-7; with no DNA, the TCRdb D assignment of TRBD2 cannot be verified. Per germline, CDR1 SGDLS and CDR2 YYNGEE. CDR3 length: 12 residues. The CDR3 sequence: CASSVVEGEQYF. Full variable domain (outside the CDR3, taken from reference TRBV9 and TRBJ2-7): DSGVTQTPKHLITATGQRVTLRCSPRSGDLSVYWYQQSLDQGLQFLIQYYNGEERAKGNILERFSAQQFPDLHSELNLSSLELGDSALYFCASSVVEGEQYFGPGTRLTVT.

The chain couples TRBV6-5 to TRBJ2-1; with no DNA, the TCRdb D assignment of TRBD2 cannot be verified. CDR1 and CDR2 (germline): MNHEY, SVGAGI. This CDR3 comprises 14 residues. The CDR3 sequence is CASSYSPSGSFRFF.

The chain couples TRBV5-1 to TRBJ2-3; TCRdb picks TRBD2, but there is no DNA to check that call. The germline V gene encodes CDR1 SGHRS and CDR2 YFSETQ. The CDR3 length is 14 residues. This chain's CDR3 is CASSRGFSTDTQYF.

V usage is TRBV5-1 and J usage is TRBJ2-7; TCRdb outputs TRBD2, but without DNA this stays unchecked. Germline CDR1 and CDR2: SGHRS and YFSETQ. The length of the CDR3 is 14 residues. CDR3 protein: CASSPEAFTVPQYF.

The chain uses TRBV15 and TRBJ2-5; TCRdb outputs TRBD1, but without DNA this stays unchecked. Looked up from germline, CDR1 is LNHNV and CDR2 is YYDKDF (reference sequence). The CDR3 is 13 amino acids. The CDR3 region is CATSRRTEETQYF.

The V and J genes are TRBV7-6 and TRBJ2-1. The CDR3 contains 14 residues. Germline V gives CDR1 SGHVS, CDR2 FNYEAQ. CDR3 in amino acids: CASIPAGLYNEQFF.